The T cell receptor beta chain described here comes from a study of blood T cell repertoires in COVID-19. In the study overall: PBMCs, B-cell-depleted T cells, or T cells provided the cDNA or gDNA that made up the material.

The assay was immunoSEQ multiplex PCR, and TCRdb's table has in-frame clones only and misses some. The sample lists around 100,000 clones; roughly 85% were seen once. Germline CDR1 reads SGHAT; CDR2 reads FQNNGV. CDR3 length: 17 residues. The V gene end was trimmed by 6 bases and the J gene end by 5 bases; junction bases not matched to a gene: 14. The source is a man aged 40-49 years with acute or convalescent COVID-19. The V call is TRBV11-2, the J call TRBJ2-5; 11 bases map to TRBD2. The sequenced sample was peripheral blood. CDR3 sequence reads: CASSPGRLAGGMETQYF. CDR3 nucleotide sequence: TGTGCCAGCAGTCCAGGGAGATTAGCGGGAGGGATGGAGACCCAGTACTTC.